The next 16 T cell receptor beta chains were all read from a single sample in a study of blood T cell repertoires in COVID-19. Measured with immunoSEQ multiplex PCR; TCRdb has only the in-frame clones, and not every one. This sample carries 150,000 to 200,000 clones, around 85% of them seen once, and the ten largest clones take roughly 14%. Specimen: peripheral blood. These receptors were collected from a man between 50 and 59 years old who had recovered from COVID-19.

This clone occurred once. The chain links TRBV18 to TRBJ2-2; D unresolved. Germline assignment: CDR1 KGHSH and CDR2 LQKENI. The CDR3 totals 16 residues. With 5 bases removed from V and 3 bases from J, the gap between germline ends came to 16 bases. CDR3 in amino acids: CASSATTPSHTGELFF. CDR3 bases: TGTGCCAGCTCAGCAACAACCCCCTCACACACCGGGGAGCTGTTTTTT.

The rearrangement uses TRBV7-9 and TRBJ1-2; weak D call: TRBD1 (6 bases). Germline V gene lookup returns CDR1 SEHNR and CDR2 FQNEAQ (reference sequence). The CDR3 sequence is 15 residues long. V was trimmed by 4 bases and J by 2 bases, leaving 14 bases between them. The CDR3 nucleotides read TGTGCCAGCAGCTCGACCCGGACAGAGAACTATGGCTACACCTTC. Translated, it gives CASSSTRTENYGYTF.

CDR3 in DNA: TGTGCCAGCAGCATAGGGCTCTATGGCTACACCTTC. Encoded protein: CASSIGLYGYTF. The chain has TRBV9 and TRBJ1-2; D uncertain. Trimming removed 4 bases from V and 4 bases from J, with 8 bases in between. Germline assignment: CDR1 SGDLS and CDR2 YYNGEE. This CDR3 spans 12 amino acids.

The chain employs TRBV5-4 and TRBJ2-2, with D possibly being TRBD2 (5 bases). Trimming took off 9 bases at V and 6 bases at J, with 15 bases between the two ends. This CDR3 comprises 13 residues. The V gene's germline CDR1 is SGHNT and CDR2 YYREEE (reference sequence). CDR3 amino acids: CATRRTVAGELFF. The CDR3 nucleotides are TGTGCCACTCGGAGGACTGTGGCCGGGGAGCTGTTTTTT.

J is TRBJ2-1 and V is TRBV27, with 7 bases lining up with TRBD2. Losses at the gene ends were 7 bases for V and 0 bases for J; bases not matched to a gene: 15. There are 18 residues in the CDR3. CDR1 MNHEY and CDR2 SMNVEV come from the germline V gene (reference sequence). This CDR3 is CASTTSLAEISSYNEQFF. The CDR3 coding sequence is TGTGCCAGCACCACGTCCCTAGCGGAAATTAGCTCCTACAATGAGCAGTTCTTC.

The chain is built from TRBV4-1 and TRBJ2-3, with TRBD2 identical over 11 bases. Germline values: CDR1 MGHRA, CDR2 YSYEKL. The trim removed 0 bases at V and 6 bases at J, leaving 8 bases unmatched. This CDR3 has 17 residues. CDR3 in amino acids: CASSQEEASGRRDTQYF. The CDR3, as DNA: TGCGCCAGCAGCCAAGAGGAGGCTAGCGGGAGGAGGGATACGCAGTATTTT.

This chain links TRBV9 with TRBJ2-1; D is possibly TRBD1 (5 bases). The CDR3 contains 15 residues. V lost 2 bases and J 3 bases, leaving 12 bases between the germline ends. CDR1 is SGDLS, CDR2 YYNGEE, per germline. The CDR3 nucleotides are TGTGCCAGCAGCGTCGAAGGAAGGGGCTACAATGAGCAGTTCTTC. Translating gives CASSVEGRGYNEQFF.

The V and J genes are TRBV10-3 and TRBJ2-5; 8 bases align to TRBD2. The CDR3 has 16 amino acids. CDR1 is ENHRY and CDR2 is SYGVKD in the germline V gene. Trimming took 4 bases from V and 2 from J; bases not matched to a gene: 9. The DNA for the CDR3 is TGTGCCATCAGTGGGGACTTAGCGGGGACTCAAGAGACCCAGTACTTC. This encodes CAISGDLAGTQETQYF.

V is TRBV28 and J is TRBJ1-4, with TRBD1 identical over 7 bases. Per the germline V gene, CDR1 is MDHEN and CDR2 is SYDVKM. The CDR3 totals 21 residues. Unmatched junction bases numbered 22, after V lost 4 bases and J lost 2 bases. CDR3 DNA: TGTGCCAGCAGTTACCCCAGTATAAGGGGGCTGGACCCCGTCACTAATGAAAAACTGTTTTTT. It is translated as CASSYPSIRGLDPVTNEKLFF.

This clone showed up just once. V is TRBV11-3 and J is TRBJ2-2; 7 bases are shared with TRBD2. Germline V lookup: CDR1 SGHNT, CDR2 YENEEA. The V segment lost 3 bases and the J segment 4 bases; nucleotides outside the gene matches: 8. This CDR3 region has 16 residues. The CDR3 here is CASSFAGVMSTGELFF. The CDR3 region has the DNA TGTGCCAGCAGCTTTGCGGGAGTAATGAGCACCGGGGAGCTGTTTTTT.

The J gene is TRBJ2-7, the V gene TRBV5-5; TRBD1 is a possible D gene (6 bases). V lost 2 bases and J 5 bases, leaving 17 bases between the germline ends. Germline V lookup: CDR1 SGHKS, CDR2 YYEKEE (reference sequence). The CDR3 loop spans 15 amino acids. Written as DNA, the CDR3 is TGTGCCAGCAGCTTATCCTGGACAGCGGTAGACGAGCAGTACTTC. Protein product: CASSLSWTAVDEQYF.

The chain is built from TRBV4-3 and TRBJ2-7; 9 bases are shared with TRBD2. The CDR3 has 17 residues. Germline lookup yields CDR1 LGHNA and CDR2 YSLEER. V trimming: 4 bases; J trimming: 1 base; junction bases outside the gene matches: 11. This CDR3 reads CASSREIGLALSYEQYF. CDR3 nucleotide sequence: TGCGCCAGCAGCCGGGAGATAGGACTAGCGCTTTCCTACGAGCAGTACTTC.

The chain recombines TRBV27 with TRBJ1-5; D remains ambiguous. The V gene's germline CDR1 is MNHEY and CDR2 SMNVEV (reference sequence). V dropped 3 bases and J dropped 5 bases, with 5 bases sitting between them. This CDR3 has 12 amino acids. CDR3 sequence reads: CASSFRDQPQHF. CDR3 DNA: TGTGCCAGCAGTTTTCGAGATCAGCCCCAGCATTTT.

This clone was recorded once. The chain has TRBV27 and TRBJ1-2, with 7 bases aligning to TRBD1. Trimming removed 7 bases from V and 4 bases from J; junction bases left unmatched: 18. In germline, CDR1 is MNHEY, CDR2 SMNVEV (reference sequence). The CDR3 has 17 amino acids. The CDR3 coding sequence is TGTGCCAGCATGGCAACCGGGACAGCCAGATTCGGCTATGGCTACACCTTC. Amino acid sequence: CASMATGTARFGYGYTF.

This clone was recorded once. V is TRBV29-1 and J is TRBJ1-4; 9 bases are shared with TRBD1. The CDR3 spans 13 residues. Germline V lookup: CDR1 SQVTM, CDR2 ANQGSEA. Trimming at V came to 7 bases and at J to 8 bases, leaving 8 bases not matched to a gene. DNA of the CDR3: TGCAGCGGCGGACAGGGGACGGGGGAAAAACTGTTTTTT. Its translation is CSGGQGTGEKLFF.

The chain recombines TRBV28 with TRBJ1-3; tentatively, D is TRBD1 (5 bases). Germline-derived CDR1 and CDR2 are MDHEN and SYDVKM. Trimming took off 2 bases at V and 2 bases at J, with 13 bases between the two ends. The CDR3 totals 16 residues. The CDR3 region is CASSLIRAFPGNTIYF. For the CDR3, the DNA is TGTGCCAGCAGTTTAATCAGGGCCTTCCCTGGAAACACCATATATTTT.